Reported below is one TCR beta chain. Trimming cost V 3 bases and J 14 bases, with 16 bases left between them. CDR3 length: 12 residues. Germline CDR1 and CDR2: DFQATT and SNEGSKA (reference sequence). The sample belongs to a study of blood T cell repertoires in COVID-19. Study overall: Italy, Spain and the United States were the sources of the convalescent and acute COVID-19 samples. From T cells, B-cell-depleted T cells, or PBMCs came the material, which was cDNA or gDNA.

Authors' methods: Nucleated cell number was recorded as an estimate derived from reference gene primer amplification. The repertoire was sequenced with immunoSEQ multiplex PCR; TCRdb's copy has only in-frame clones and lacks some. Clone size and V and J calls were adopted from that table, with D and trimming inferred from the DNA. Here the sample spans hundreds of thousands of clones, 70% to 85% being singletons. This receptor was identified in an elderly woman with acute or convalescent COVID-19. Sequencing was carried out using peripheral blood. This sequence joins TRBV20-1 and TRBJ1-4; D ambiguous. The CDR3 spells CSASGPLEVLFF. In DNA, the CDR3 is TGCAGTGCTAGTGGACCTCTTGAGGTGCTGTTTTTT.